This T cell receptor beta chain comes out of a study of blood T cell repertoires in COVID-19. Study-wide context: Whether acute or convalescent, the COVID-19 samples came from the United States, Italy and Spain. PBMCs, B-cell-depleted T cells, or T cells were the source of the cDNA or gDNA that made up the material.

The authors' processing: Estimation of nucleated cell counts was performed using reference gene primer amplification. The assay was immunoSEQ multiplex PCR, and TCRdb's table has in-frame clones only and misses some. Clonal size and the V and J genes are those of that table, whereas D and trimming came from the DNA. The sample yields about 160,000 clones, roughly 73% seen once. There are 13 residues in the CDR3. V lost 5 bases to trimming and J lost 15 bases; unmatched junction nucleotides: 12. CDR1 and CDR2 (germline): LNHDA, SQIVND (reference sequence). Input material: peripheral blood. The TCR comes from a man aged 70 or older with acute or convalescent COVID-19. The genes are TRBV19 and TRBJ2-1; TRBD2 agrees at 8 bases. CDR3 nucleotides: TGTGCCAGTAGTTCGACTAGCGTGGGGTGGATGTTCTTC. It codes for CASSSTSVGWMFF.